The T cell receptor (beta chain) described here comes from a study of T cell repertoires in cytomegalovirus infection. About the research overall: Selected CMV epitopes included recently identified HLA-C-restricted ones as well as well-studied HLA-B-restricted ones. CMV infection plus the matching HLA type was flagged by public TCR beta signatures.

This clonotype appeared a few times. Its antigen is currently unknown. MiXCR, applied by TCRdb to the reads, yields one record per CDR3 protein. This table holds hundreds of thousands of distinct CDR3 sequences, approximately 40% found once. CDR1 is MGHRA and CDR2 is YSYEKL in the germline V gene. The CDR3 length is 16 residues. Trimming took 4 bases from V and 3 from J, leaving 15 bases between them. The sequence derives from a human donor in good health (CMV status not recorded). Some clones in this sample may be carry-over from other donors' samples. V and J are TRBV4-1 and TRBJ1-4; D is possibly TRBD1 (5 bases). The sequenced sample was cultured PBMCs, obtained from culture after CMV antigen stimulation. The CDR3 here is CASSRDHGGANEKLFF. The CDR3 nucleotides read TGCGCCAGCAGCCGGGACCATGGGGGTGCTAATGAAAAACTGTTTTTT.